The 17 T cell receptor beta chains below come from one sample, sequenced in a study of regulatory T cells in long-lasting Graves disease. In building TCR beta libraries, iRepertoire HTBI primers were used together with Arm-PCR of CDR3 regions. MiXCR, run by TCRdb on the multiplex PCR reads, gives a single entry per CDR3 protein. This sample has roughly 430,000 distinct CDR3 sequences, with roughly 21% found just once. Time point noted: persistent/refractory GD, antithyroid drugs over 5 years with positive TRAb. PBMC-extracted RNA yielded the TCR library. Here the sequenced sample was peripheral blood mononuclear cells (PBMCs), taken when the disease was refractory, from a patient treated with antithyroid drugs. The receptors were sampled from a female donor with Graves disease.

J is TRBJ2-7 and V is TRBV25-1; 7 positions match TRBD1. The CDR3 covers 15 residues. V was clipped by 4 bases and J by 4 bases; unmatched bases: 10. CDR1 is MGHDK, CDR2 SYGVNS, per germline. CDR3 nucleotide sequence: TGTGCCAGCAGTGCCCTAGACAGGGTGAGGTACGAGCAGTACTTC. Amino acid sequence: CASSALDRVRYEQYF.

The CDR3 sequence: CATSRIIGLAGGPNTGELFF. CDR3 nucleotides: TGTGCCACCAGCAGGATAATTGGACTAGCGGGAGGACCGAACACCGGGGAGCTGTTTTTT. V and J are TRBV15 and TRBJ2-2, with 14 bases fitting TRBD2. Trimming at V came to 3 bases and at J to 0 bases, leaving 9 bases not matched to a gene. The CDR3 loop spans 20 amino acids. CDR1 and CDR2 (germline): LNHNV, YYDKDF (reference sequence).

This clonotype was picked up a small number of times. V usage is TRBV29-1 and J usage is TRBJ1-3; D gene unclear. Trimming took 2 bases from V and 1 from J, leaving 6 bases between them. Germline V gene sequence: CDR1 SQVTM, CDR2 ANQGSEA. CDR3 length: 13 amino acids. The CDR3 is CSVETGSGNTIYF. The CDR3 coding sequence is TGCAGCGTTGAAACTGGATCTGGAAACACCATATATTTT.

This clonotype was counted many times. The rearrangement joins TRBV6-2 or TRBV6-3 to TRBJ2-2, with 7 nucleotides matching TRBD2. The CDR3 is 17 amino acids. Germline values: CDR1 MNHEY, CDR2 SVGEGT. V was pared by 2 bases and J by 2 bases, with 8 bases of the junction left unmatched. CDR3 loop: CASSYTLREDNTGELFF. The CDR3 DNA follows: TGTGCCAGCAGTTACACATTACGGGAGGACAACACCGGGGAGCTGTTTTTT.

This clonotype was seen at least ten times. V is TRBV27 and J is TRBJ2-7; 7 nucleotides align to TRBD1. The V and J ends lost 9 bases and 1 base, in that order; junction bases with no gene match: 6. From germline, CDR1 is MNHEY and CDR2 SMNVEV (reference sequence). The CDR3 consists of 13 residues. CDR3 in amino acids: CASQQGMSYEQYF. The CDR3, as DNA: TGTGCCAGTCAACAGGGGATGTCCTACGAGCAGTACTTC.

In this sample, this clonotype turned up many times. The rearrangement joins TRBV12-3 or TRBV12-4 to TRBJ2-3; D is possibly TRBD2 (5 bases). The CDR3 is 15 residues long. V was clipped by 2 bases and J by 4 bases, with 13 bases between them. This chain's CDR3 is CASSLPNLASDTQYF. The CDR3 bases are TGTGCCAGCAGTTTACCTAATCTAGCATCAGATACGCAGTATTTT.

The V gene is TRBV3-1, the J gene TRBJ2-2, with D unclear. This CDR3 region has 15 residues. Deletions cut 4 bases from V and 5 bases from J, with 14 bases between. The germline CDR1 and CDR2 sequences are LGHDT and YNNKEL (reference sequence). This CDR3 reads CASSLSPVVTGELFF. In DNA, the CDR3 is TGTGCCAGCAGCCTCTCCCCAGTAGTGACCGGGGAGCTGTTTTTT.

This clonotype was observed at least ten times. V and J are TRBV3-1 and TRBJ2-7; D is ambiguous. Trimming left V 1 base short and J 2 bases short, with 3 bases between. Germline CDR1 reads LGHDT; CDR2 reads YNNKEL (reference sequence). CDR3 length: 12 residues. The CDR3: CASSQATYEQYF. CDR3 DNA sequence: TGTGCCAGCAGCCAAGCTACCTACGAGCAGTACTTC.

The CDR3 region is CASSTPGRSNTGELFF. CDR3 coding DNA: TGTGCCAGCAGCACCCCCGGGCGCTCGAACACCGGGGAGCTGTTTTTT. The chain employs TRBV3-1 and TRBJ2-2; D uncertain. The germline CDR1 and CDR2 sequences are LGHDT and YNNKEL (reference sequence). V was shortened by 5 bases and J by 0 bases, with 13 bases between the two germline ends. This CDR3 comprises 16 residues.

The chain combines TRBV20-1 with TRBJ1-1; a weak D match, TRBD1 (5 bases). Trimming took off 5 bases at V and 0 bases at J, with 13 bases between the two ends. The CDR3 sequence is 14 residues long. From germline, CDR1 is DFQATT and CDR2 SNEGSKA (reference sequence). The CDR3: CSAPKGALNTEAFF. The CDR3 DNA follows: TGCAGTGCTCCCAAAGGGGCCCTGAACACTGAAGCTTTCTTT.

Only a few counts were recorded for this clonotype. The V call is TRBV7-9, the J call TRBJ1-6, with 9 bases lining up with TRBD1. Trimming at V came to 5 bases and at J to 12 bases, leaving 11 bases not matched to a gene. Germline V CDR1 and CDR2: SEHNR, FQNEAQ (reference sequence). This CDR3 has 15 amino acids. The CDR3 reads CASSPAGTGREPLHF. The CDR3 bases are TGTGCCAGCAGCCCCGCCGGGACAGGGAGAGAACCCCTCCACTTT.

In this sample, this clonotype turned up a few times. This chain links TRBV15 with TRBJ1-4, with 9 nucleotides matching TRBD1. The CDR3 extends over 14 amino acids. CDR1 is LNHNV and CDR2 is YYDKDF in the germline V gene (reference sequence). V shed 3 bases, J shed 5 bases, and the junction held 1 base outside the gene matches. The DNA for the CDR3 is TGTGCCACCAGCAGGGACAGGGGAAATGAAAAACTGTTTTTT. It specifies CATSRDRGNEKLFF.

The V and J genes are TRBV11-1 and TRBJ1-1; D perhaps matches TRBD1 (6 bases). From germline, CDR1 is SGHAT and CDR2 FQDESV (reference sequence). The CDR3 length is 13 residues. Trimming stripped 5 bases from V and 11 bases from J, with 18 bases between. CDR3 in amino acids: CASSVLQGGTAFF. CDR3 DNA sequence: TGTGCCAGCAGCGTACTACAGGGTGGGACGGCTTTCTTT.

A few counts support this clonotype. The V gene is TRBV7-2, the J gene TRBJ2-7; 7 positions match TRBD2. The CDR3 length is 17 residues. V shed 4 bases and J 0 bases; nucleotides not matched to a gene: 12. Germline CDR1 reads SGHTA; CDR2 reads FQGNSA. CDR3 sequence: CASSSGTTFYSSYEQYF. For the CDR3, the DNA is TGTGCCAGCAGCTCCGGGACTACCTTTTACTCCTCCTACGAGCAGTACTTC.

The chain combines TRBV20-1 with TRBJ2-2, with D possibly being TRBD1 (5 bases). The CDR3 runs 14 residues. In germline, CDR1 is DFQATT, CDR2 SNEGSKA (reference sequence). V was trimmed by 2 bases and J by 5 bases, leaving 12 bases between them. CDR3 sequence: CSARTREGTGELFF. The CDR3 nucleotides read TGCAGTGCTAGAACCAGGGAAGGGACCGGGGAGCTGTTTTTT.

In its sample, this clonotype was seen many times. The CDR3 loop is CASSYSRQSGNQPQHF. The CDR3 DNA sequence: TGTGCCAGCAGTTACTCCAGACAGTCGGGCAATCAGCCCCAGCATTTT. The chain uses TRBV6-5 and TRBJ1-5; a weak D match, TRBD1 (5 bases). The V end was cut by 0 bases, the J end by 2 bases, with 11 bases between. The CDR3 is made up of 16 amino acids. Germline V gene sequence: CDR1 MNHEY, CDR2 SVGAGI.

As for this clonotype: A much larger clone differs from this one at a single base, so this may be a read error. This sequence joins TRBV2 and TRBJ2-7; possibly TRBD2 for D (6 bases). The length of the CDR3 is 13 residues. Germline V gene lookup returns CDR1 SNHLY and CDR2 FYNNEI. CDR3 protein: CAQRPSDSYGQYF. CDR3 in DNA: TGTGCCCAAAGGCCTAGCGACTCCTACGGGCAGTACTTC.